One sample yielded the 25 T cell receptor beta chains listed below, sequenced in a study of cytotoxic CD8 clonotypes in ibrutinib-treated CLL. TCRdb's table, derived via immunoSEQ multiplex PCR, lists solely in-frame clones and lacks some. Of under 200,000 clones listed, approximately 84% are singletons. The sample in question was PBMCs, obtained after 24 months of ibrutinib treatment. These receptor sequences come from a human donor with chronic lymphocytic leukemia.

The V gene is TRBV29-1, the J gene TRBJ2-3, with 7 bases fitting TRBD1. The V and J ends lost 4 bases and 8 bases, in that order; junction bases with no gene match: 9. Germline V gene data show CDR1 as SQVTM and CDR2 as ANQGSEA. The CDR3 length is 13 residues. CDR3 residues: CSVGDRVGATQYF. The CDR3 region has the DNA TGCAGCGTTGGCGACAGGGTAGGAGCTACGCAGTATTTT.

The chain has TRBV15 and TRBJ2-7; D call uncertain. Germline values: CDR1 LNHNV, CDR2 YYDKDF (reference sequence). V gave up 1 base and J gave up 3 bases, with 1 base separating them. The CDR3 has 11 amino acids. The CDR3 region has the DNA TGTGCCACCAGCAGAGGCTACGAGCAGTACTTC. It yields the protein CATSRGYEQYF. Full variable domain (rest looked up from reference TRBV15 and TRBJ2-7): DAMVIQNPRYQVTQFGKPVTLSCSQTLNHNVMYWYQQKSSQAPKLLFHYYDKDFNNEADTPDNFQSRRPNTSFCFLDIRSPGLGDTAMYLCATSRGYEQYFGPGTRLTVT.

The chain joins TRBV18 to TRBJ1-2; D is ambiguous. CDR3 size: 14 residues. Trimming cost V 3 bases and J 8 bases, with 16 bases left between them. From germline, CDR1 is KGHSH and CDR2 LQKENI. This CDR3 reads CASSPGKAWSGYTF. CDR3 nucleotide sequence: TGTGCCAGCTCACCGGGGAAGGCTTGGAGCGGCTACACCTTC.

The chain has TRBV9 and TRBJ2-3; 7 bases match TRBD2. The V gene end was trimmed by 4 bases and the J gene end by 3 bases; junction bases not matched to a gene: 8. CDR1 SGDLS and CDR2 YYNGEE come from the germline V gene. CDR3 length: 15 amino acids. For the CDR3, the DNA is TGTGCCAGCAGCACCCGACTAGCCGAAACAGATACGCAGTATTTT. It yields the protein CASSTRLAETDTQYF.

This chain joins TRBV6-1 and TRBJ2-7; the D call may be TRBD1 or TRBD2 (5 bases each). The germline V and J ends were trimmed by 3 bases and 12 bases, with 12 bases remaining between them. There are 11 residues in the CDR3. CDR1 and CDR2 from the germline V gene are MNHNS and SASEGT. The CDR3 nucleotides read TGTGCCAGCAGTGACCGAGGGACCCCGTACTTC. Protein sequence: CASSDRGTPYF.

CDR3 nucleotides: TGTGCCAGCAGTTGGTATAGCTCCCCAGATACGCAGTATTTT. It specifies CASSWYSSPDTQYF. This rearrangement joins TRBV6-5 to TRBJ2-3; D is ambiguous. Germline V gives CDR1 MNHEY, CDR2 SVGAGI. The V gene lost 4 bases and the J gene lost 4 bases, with 12 bases spanning the gap. The CDR3 is made up of 14 amino acids.

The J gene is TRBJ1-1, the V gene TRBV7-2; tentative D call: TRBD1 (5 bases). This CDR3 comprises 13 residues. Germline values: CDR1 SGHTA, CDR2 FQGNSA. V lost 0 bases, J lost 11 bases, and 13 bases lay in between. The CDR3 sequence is CASSLALAGHAFF. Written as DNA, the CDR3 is TGTGCCAGCAGCTTAGCGTTGGCAGGGCACGCTTTCTTT.

The CDR3 DNA is TGTGCCAGTAGTAAAGTACCGGGACAGGGGGAAGAGACCCAGTACTTC. It encodes CASSKVPGQGEETQYF. The chain combines TRBV19 with TRBJ2-5; 11 bases agree with TRBD1. V lost 4 bases and J lost 3; bases outside the gene matches: 7. This CDR3 contains 16 residues. Germline V gene sequence: CDR1 LNHDA, CDR2 SQIVND (reference sequence).

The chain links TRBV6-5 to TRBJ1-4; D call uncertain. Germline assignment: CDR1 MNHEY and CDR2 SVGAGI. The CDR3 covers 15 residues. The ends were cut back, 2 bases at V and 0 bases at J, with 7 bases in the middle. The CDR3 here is CASSYGLTTNEKLFF. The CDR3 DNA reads TGTGCCAGCAGTTACGGCCTGACAACTAATGAAAAACTGTTTTTT.

The CDR3 sequence: CASSPGQSLGYTF. CDR3 in DNA: TGTGCCAGCAGCCCCGGACAGTCACTTGGCTACACCTTC. The V gene is TRBV7-2, the J gene TRBJ1-2, with D possibly TRBD1 on 6 matching bases. Germline CDR1 is SGHTA and CDR2 is FQGNSA. This CDR3 has 13 residues. The V end lost 5 bases, the J end lost 7 bases, and 14 bases lay between the germline ends.

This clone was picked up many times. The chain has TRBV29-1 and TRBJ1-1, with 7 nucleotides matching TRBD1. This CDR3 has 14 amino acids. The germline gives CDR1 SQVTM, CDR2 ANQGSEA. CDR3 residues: CRGQLGQTNTEAFF. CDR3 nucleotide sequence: TGCAGGGGACAATTGGGACAGACAAACACTGAAGCTTTCTTT.

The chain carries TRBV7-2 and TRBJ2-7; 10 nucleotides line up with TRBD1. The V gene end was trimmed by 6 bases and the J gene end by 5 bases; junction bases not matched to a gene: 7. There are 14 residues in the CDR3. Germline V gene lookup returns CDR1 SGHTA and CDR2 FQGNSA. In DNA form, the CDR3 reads TGTGCCAGCAGTACCTGGACAGGGGGAAACGAGCAGTACTTC. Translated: CASSTWTGGNEQYF.

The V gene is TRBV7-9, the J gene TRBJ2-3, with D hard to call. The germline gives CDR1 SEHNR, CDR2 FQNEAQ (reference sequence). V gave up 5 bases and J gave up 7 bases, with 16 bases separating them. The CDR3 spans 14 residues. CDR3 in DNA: TGTGCCAGCAGCCTCCCCCCACAAGCTAATACGCAGTATTTT. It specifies CASSLPPQANTQYF.

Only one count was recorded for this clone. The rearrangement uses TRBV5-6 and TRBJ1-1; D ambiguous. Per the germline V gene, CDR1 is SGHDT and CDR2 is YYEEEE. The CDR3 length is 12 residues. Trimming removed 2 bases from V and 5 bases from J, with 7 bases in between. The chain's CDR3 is CASSLPRTEAFF. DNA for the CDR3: TGTGCCAGCAGCTTACCGAGGACTGAAGCTTTCTTT.

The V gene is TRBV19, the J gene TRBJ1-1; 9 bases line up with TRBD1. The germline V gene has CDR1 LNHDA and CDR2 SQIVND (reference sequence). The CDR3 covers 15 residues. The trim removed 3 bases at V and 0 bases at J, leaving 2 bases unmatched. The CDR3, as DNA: TGTGCCAGTAGTATGGGGACAGGGATGAACACTGAAGCTTTCTTT. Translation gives CASSMGTGMNTEAFF.

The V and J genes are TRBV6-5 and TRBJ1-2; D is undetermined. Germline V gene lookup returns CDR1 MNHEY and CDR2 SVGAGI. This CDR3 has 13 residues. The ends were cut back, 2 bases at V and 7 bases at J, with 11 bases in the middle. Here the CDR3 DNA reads TGTGCCAGCAGTTACGACGGAGAAGGTGGCTACACCTTC. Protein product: CASSYDGEGGYTF.

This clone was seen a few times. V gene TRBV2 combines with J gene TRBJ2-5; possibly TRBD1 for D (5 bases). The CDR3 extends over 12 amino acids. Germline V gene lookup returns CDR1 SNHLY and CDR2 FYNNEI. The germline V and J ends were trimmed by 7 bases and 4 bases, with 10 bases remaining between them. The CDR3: CASNYQGETQYF. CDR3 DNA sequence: TGTGCCAGCAATTACCAGGGAGAGACCCAGTACTTC.

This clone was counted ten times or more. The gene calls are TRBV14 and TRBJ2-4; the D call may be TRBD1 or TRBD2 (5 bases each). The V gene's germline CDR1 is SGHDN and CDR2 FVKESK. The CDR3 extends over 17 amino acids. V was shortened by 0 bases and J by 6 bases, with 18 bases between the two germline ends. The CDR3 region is CASSQDGASRTRNIQYF. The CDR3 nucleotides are TGTGCCAGCAGCCAAGATGGGGCCAGTAGGACTCGAAACATTCAGTACTTC.

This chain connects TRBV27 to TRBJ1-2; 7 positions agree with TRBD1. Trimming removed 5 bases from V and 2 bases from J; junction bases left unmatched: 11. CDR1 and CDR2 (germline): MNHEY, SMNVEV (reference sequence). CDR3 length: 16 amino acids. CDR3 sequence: CASSKGRDSPNYGYTF. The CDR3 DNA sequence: TGTGCCAGCAGTAAGGGACGGGACAGCCCAAACTATGGCTACACCTTC.

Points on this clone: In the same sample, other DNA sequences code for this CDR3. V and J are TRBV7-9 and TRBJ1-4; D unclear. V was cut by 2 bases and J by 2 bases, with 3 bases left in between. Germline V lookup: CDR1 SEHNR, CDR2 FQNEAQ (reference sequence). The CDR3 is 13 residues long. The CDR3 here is CASSLLTNEKLFF. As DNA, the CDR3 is TGTGCCAGCAGCTTACTTACTAATGAAAAACTGTTTTTT.

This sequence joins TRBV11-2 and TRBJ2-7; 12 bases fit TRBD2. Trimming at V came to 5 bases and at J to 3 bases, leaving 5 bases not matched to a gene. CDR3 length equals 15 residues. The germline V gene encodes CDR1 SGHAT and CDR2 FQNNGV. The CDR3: CASSPPGLAGYEQYF. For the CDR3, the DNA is TGTGCCAGCAGCCCCCCGGGACTAGCGGGCTACGAGCAGTACTTC. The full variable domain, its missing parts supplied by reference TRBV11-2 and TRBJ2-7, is EAGVAQSPRYKIIEKRQSVAFWCNPISGHATLYWYQQILGQGPKLLIQFQNNGVVDDSQLPKDRFSAERLKGVDSTLKIQPAKLEDSAVYLCASSPPGLAGYEQYFGPGTRLTVT.

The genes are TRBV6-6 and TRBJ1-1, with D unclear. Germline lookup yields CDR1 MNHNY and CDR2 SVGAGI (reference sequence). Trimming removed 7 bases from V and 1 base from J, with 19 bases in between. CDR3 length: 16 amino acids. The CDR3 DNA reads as TGTGCCAGCATCCTACCCCTGGAACAGAAGAACACTGAAGCTTTCTTT. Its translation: CASILPLEQKNTEAFF.

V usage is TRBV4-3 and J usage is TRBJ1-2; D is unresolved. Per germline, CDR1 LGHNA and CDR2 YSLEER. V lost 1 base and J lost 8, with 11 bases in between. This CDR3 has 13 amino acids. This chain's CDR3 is CASSQVGMGGYTF. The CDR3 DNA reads TGCGCCAGCAGCCAAGTCGGCATGGGGGGCTACACCTTC.

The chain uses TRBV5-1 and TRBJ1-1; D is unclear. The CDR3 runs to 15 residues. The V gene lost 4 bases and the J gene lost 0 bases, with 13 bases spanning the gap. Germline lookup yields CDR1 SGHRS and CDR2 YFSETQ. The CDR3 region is CASSTHSELNTEAFF. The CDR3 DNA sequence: TGCGCCAGCAGCACCCACAGTGAACTGAACACTGAAGCTTTCTTT.

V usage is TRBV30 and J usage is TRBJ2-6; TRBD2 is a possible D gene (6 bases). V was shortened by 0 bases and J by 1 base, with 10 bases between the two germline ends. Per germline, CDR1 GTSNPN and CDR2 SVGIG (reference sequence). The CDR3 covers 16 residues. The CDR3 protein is CAWSVKSGSGANVLTF. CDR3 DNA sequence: TGTGCCTGGAGTGTAAAGAGCGGGTCTGGGGCCAACGTCCTGACTTTC.